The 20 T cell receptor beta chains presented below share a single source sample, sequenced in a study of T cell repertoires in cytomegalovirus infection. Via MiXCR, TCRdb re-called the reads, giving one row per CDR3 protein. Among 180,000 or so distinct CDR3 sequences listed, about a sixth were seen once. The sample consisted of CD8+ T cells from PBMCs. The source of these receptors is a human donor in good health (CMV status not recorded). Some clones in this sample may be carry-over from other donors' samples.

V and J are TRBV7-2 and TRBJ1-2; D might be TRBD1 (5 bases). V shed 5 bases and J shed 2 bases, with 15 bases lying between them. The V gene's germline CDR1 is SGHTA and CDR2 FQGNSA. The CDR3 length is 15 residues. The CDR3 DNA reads TGTGCCAGCAGCCAATCCGGGACCGGAAACTATGGCTACACCTTC. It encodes CASSQSGTGNYGYTF.

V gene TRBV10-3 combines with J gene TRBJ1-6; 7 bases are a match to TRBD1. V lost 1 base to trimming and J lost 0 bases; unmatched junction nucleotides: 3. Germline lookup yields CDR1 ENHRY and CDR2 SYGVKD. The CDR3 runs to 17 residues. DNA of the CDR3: TGTGCCATCAGTGAGTACGGGGACAGCTCCTATAATTCACCCCTCCACTTT. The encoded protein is CAISEYGDSSYNSPLHF.

As DNA, the CDR3 is TGTGCCAGCAGTGAGGGGTGGGGACAGTCGTACAATGAGCAGTTCTTC. Translating it yields CASSEGWGQSYNEQFF. This chain connects TRBV2 to TRBJ2-1; 7 nucleotides line up with TRBD1. Trimming at V came to 3 bases and at J to 4 bases, leaving 9 bases not matched to a gene. CDR3 length equals 16 residues. The germline V gene has CDR1 SNHLY and CDR2 FYNNEI.

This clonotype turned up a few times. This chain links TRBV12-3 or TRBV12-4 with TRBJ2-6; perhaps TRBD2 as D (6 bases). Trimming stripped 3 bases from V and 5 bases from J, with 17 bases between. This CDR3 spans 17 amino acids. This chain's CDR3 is CASSLPGGKGRANVLTF. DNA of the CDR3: TGTGCCAGCAGTTTGCCCGGAGGGAAGGGCCGGGCCAACGTCCTGACTTTC.

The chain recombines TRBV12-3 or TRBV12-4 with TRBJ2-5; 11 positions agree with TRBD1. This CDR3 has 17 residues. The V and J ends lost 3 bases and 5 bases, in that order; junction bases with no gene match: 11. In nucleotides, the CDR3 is TGTGCCAGCAGTTTCCTCCGGGGACAGGGGGACGGGGAGACCCAGTACTTC. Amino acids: CASSFLRGQGDGETQYF.

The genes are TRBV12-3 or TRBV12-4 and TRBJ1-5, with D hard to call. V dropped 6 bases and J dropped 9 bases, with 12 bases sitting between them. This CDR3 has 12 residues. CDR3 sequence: CASSFILVPQHF. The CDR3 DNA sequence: TGTGCCAGCAGCTTTATCCTGGTGCCCCAGCATTTT.

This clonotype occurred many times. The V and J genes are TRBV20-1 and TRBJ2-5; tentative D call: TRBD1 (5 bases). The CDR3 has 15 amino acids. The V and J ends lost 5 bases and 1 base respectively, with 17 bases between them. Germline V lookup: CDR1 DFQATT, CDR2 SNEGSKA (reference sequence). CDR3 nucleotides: TGCAGTGCTTCCACCCTACAGGTGCCCCAAGAGACCCAGTACTTC. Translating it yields CSASTLQVPQETQYF.

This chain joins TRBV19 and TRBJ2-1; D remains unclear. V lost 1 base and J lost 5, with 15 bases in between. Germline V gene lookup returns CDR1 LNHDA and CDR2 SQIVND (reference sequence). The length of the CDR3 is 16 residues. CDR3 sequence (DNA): TGTGCCAGTAGTATAGCGGTTTTTAAGGGCGACAATGAGCAGTTCTTC. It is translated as CASSIAVFKGDNEQFF.

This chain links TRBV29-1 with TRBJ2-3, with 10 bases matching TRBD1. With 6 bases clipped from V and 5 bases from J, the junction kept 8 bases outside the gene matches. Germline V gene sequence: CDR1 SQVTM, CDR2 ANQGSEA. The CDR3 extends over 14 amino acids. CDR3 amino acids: CSVDDRGQGDTQYF. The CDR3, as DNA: TGCAGCGTGGACGACAGGGGGCAGGGAGATACGCAGTATTTT.

The CDR3 loop reads CASSVWDDPYNEQFF. The CDR3 DNA follows: TGTGCCAGCAGCGTCTGGGACGACCCCTACAATGAGCAGTTCTTC. The chain carries TRBV9 and TRBJ2-1; D may be TRBD1 or TRBD2 (5 bases each). The germline V and J ends were trimmed by 2 bases and 2 bases, with 11 bases remaining between them. This CDR3 contains 15 residues. From germline, CDR1 is SGDLS and CDR2 YYNGEE.

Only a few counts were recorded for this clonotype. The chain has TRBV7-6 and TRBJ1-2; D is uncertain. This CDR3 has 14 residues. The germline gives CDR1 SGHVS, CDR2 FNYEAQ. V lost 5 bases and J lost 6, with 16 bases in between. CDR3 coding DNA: TGTGCCAGCAGCGCCCGACTATCGCACCATGGCTACACCTTC. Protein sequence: CASSARLSHHGYTF. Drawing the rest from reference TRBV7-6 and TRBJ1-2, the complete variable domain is GAGVSQSPRYKVTKRGQDVALRCDPISGHVSLYWYRQALGQGPEFLTYFNYEAQQDKSGLPNDRFSAERPEGSISTLTIQRTEQRDSAMYRCASSARLSHHGYTFGSGTRLTVV.

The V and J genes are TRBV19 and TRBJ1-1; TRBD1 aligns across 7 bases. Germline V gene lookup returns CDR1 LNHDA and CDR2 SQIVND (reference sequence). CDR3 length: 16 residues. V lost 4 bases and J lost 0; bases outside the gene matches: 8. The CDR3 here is CASSRTRTGMNTEAFF. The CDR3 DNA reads TGTGCCAGTAGTAGAACGCGGACAGGCATGAACACTGAAGCTTTCTTT.

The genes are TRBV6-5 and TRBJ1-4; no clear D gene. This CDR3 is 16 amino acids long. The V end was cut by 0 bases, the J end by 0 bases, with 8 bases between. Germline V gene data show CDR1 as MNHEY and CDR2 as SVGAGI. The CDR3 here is CASSYSTVPTNEKLFF. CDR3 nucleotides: TGTGCCAGCAGTTACTCGACGGTTCCAACTAATGAAAAACTGTTTTTT.

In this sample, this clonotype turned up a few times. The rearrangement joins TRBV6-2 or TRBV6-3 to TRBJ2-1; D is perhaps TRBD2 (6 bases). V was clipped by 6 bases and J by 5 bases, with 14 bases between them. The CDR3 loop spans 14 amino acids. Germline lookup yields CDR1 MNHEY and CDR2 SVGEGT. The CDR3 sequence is CASSFLGGNNEQFF. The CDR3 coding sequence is TGTGCCAGCAGCTTCTTGGGCGGGAACAATGAGCAGTTCTTC.

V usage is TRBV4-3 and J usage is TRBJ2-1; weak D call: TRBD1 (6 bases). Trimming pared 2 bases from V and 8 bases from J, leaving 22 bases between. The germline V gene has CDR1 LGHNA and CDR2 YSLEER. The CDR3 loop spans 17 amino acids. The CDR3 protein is CASSQTALGTPDDEQFF. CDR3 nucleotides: TGCGCCAGCAGCCAAACTGCCCTGGGGACACCGGACGATGAGCAGTTCTTC.

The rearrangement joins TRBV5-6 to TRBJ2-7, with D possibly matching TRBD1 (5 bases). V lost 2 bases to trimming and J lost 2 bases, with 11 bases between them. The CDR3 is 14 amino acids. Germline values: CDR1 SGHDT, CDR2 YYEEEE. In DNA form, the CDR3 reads TGTGCCAGCAGCTTCGTCGACAGAACCTACGAGCAGTACTTC. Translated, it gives CASSFVDRTYEQYF.

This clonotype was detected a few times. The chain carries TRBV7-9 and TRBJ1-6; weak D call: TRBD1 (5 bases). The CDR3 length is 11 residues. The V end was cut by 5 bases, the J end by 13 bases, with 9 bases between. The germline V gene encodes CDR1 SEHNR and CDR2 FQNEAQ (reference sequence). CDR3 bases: TGTGCCAGCAGCCCGGGGGGGCCCCTCCACTTT. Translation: CASSPGGPLHF.

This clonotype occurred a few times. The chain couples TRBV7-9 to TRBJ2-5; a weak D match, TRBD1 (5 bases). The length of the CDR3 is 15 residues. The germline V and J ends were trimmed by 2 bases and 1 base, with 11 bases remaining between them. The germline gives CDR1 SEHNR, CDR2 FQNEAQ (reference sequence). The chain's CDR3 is CASSLPRVTQETQYF. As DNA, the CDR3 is TGTGCCAGCAGCTTACCCAGGGTAACCCAAGAGACCCAGTACTTC.

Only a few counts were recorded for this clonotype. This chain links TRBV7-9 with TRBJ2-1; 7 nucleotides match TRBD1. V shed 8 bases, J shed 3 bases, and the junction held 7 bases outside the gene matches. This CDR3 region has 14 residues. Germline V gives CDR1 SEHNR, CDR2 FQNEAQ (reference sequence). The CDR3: CASSGTVDYNEQFF. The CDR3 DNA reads TGTGCCAGCTCTGGGACAGTTGACTACAATGAGCAGTTCTTC.

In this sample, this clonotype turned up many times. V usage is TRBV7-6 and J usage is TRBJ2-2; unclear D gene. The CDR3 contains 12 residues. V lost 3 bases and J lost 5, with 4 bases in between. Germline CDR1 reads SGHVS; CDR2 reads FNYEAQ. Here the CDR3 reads CASSLATGELFF. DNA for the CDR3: TGTGCCAGCAGCTTGGCTACCGGGGAGCTGTTTTTT. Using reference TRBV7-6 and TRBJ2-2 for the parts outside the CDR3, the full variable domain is GAGVSQSPRYKVTKRGQDVALRCDPISGHVSLYWYRQALGQGPEFLTYFNYEAQQDKSGLPNDRFSAERPEGSISTLTIQRTEQRDSAMYRCASSLATGELFFGEGSRLTVL.